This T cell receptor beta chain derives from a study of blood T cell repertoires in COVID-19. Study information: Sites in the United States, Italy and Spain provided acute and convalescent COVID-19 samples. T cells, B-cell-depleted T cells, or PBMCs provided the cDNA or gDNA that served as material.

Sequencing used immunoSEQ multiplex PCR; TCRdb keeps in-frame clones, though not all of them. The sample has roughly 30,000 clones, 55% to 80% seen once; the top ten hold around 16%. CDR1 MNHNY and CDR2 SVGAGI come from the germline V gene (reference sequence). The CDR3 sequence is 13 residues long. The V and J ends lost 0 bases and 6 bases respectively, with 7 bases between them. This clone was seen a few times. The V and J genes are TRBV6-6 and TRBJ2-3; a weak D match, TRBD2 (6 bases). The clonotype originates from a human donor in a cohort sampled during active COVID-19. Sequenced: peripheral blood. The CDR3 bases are TGTGCCAGCAGTTACTCTGGGGGGGATACGCAGTATTTT. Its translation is CASSYSGGDTQYF.